The 13 T cell receptor beta chains below come from one sample, sequenced in a study of T cells in Graves' hyperthyroidism and ophthalmopathy. It was RNA transcripts that yielded the amplified TCR beta CDR3 regions. The HTBI primer set was used in a first-round RT-PCR of the TCR CDR3. TCRdb reanalysed the multiplex PCR reads using MiXCR and keeps one entry per CDR3 protein. The sample gives under 800,000 distinct CDR3 sequences, 14% of which show up once; around 9.6% is in the top ten. Material for sequencing was blood. Receptor source: a woman between 18 and 30 years old with Graves' hyperthyroidism.

The chain links TRBV4-1 to TRBJ2-2; no firm D call. This CDR3 contains 14 residues. Germline V gene lookup returns CDR1 MGHRA and CDR2 YSYEKL. V shed 1 base and J shed 1 base, with 4 bases lying between them. The CDR3 nucleotides read TGCGCCAGCAGCCAAGTCCAGAACACCGGGGAGCTGTTTTTT. Translated: CASSQVQNTGELFF.

The sample holds many counts of this clonotype. The chain carries TRBV11-2 and TRBJ1-3; 9 positions agree with TRBD1. The trim removed 5 bases at V and 0 bases at J, leaving 8 bases unmatched. CDR1 and CDR2 (germline): SGHAT, FQNNGV. The CDR3 has 17 residues. The CDR3 DNA is TGTGCCAGCAGCAAACTACAGGGGGCAATCTCTGGAAACACCATATATTTT. Translation: CASSKLQGAISGNTIYF.

This clonotype has ten or more counts. A junction boundary mismatches the germline segment, possibly from a read error. The chain uses TRBV7-9 and TRBJ2-2; the D is unclear. Germline V gene sequence: CDR1 SEHNR, CDR2 FQNEAQ (reference sequence). CDR3 length: 14 residues. CDR3 protein: CASSSWTNAGELFF. CDR3 nucleotides: TGTGCCAGCAGCTCCTGGACGAACGCCGGGGAGCTGTTTTTT.

The chain couples TRBV6-6 to TRBJ2-2, with D possibly TRBD2 on 6 matching bases. The CDR3 consists of 15 residues. Germline V gene sequence: CDR1 MNHNY, CDR2 SVGAGI (reference sequence). Deletions cut 2 bases from V and 5 bases from J, with 12 bases between. The CDR3 here is CASSYRASGTGELFF. The CDR3, as DNA: TGTGCCAGCAGTTACCGGGCCAGCGGGACCGGGGAGCTGTTTTTT.

A few counts support this clonotype. V usage is TRBV19 and J usage is TRBJ2-1, with a weak D call TRBD1 (6 bases). CDR3 length: 15 residues. V lost 6 bases to trimming and J lost 3 bases, with 15 bases between them. Germline V gene sequence: CDR1 LNHDA, CDR2 SQIVND (reference sequence). The CDR3 sequence is CASRVAGVIYNEQFF. The CDR3 DNA reads TGTGCCAGTAGGGTGGCAGGGGTCATCTACAATGAGCAGTTCTTC.

This clonotype was picked up a small number of times. The genes are TRBV2 and TRBJ2-3, with TRBD1 matching 9 bases. Germline CDR1 is SNHLY and CDR2 is FYNNEI. V dropped 6 bases and J dropped 6; count of bases not matched to a gene: 4. The CDR3 sequence is 13 residues long. CDR3 amino acids: CASSKTGGDTQYF. CDR3 nucleotides: TGTGCCAGCAGCAAAACAGGGGGCGATACGCAGTATTTT.

This sequence joins TRBV7-6 and TRBJ2-7; D may match TRBD1 or TRBD2 (5 bases each). Trimming removed 3 bases at V and 7 bases at J, with 13 bases between. This CDR3 spans 13 amino acids. Germline-derived CDR1 and CDR2 are SGHVS and FNYEAQ. CDR3 DNA sequence: TGTGCCAGCAGCTTGGGACCGATTGTGGAGCAGTACTTC. Amino acid sequence: CASSLGPIVEQYF.

There are many counts of this clonotype. The chain links TRBV11-2 to TRBJ2-1; 15 positions match TRBD2. This CDR3 contains 18 residues. The germline V gene has CDR1 SGHAT and CDR2 FQNNGV. Trimming at V came to 0 bases and at J to 4 bases, leaving 4 bases not matched to a gene. CDR3 in amino acids: CASSLEGLAGGIYNEQFF. The CDR3, as DNA: TGTGCCAGCAGCTTAGAGGGACTAGCGGGAGGTATTTACAATGAGCAGTTCTTC.

This clonotype was observed at least ten times. V usage is TRBV30 and J usage is TRBJ2-1; a possible D gene is TRBD2 (5 bases). V was pared by 4 bases and J by 8 bases, with 12 bases between. The germline CDR1 and CDR2 sequences are GTSNPN and SVGIG (reference sequence). CDR3 length: 12 amino acids. CDR3 DNA: TGTGCCTGGACGACCCACGGGGATGAGCAGTTCTTC. It yields the protein CAWTTHGDEQFF.

This clonotype was seen more than once but under ten times. The chain is built from TRBV20-1 and TRBJ1-1; 8 bases align to TRBD1. V shed 3 bases, J shed 6 bases, and the junction held 3 bases outside the gene matches. The CDR3 contains 12 residues. Germline V lookup: CDR1 DFQATT, CDR2 SNEGSKA (reference sequence). The CDR3 protein is CSASTGGAEAFF. DNA of the CDR3: TGCAGTGCTAGCACAGGGGGTGCTGAAGCTTTCTTT.

Ten or more counts support this clonotype. The CDR3 sequence is CSARDPQHYEQYF. The CDR3 bases are TGCAGTGCTAGAGATCCACAGCACTACGAGCAGTACTTC. The rearrangement joins TRBV20-1 to TRBJ2-7; D ambiguous. The CDR3 is made up of 13 amino acids. CDR1 DFQATT and CDR2 SNEGSKA come from the germline V gene (reference sequence). The V and J ends lost 0 bases and 3 bases respectively, with 9 bases between them.

On this clonotype: A much larger clone is a single base away; this may be a read error. The V and J genes are TRBV27 and TRBJ2-1, with D hard to call. The ends were cut back, 3 bases at V and 6 bases at J, with 9 bases in the middle. The CDR3 runs to 13 residues. Germline-derived CDR1 and CDR2 are MNHEY and SMNVEV (reference sequence). The CDR3 nucleotides read TGTGCCAGCAGTTTGGGCTGGGCCAATGAGCAGTTCTTC. Its protein product is CASSLGWANEQFF.

This chain connects TRBV28 to TRBJ1-2; the D gene is possibly TRBD1 (6 bases). V lost 3 bases, J lost 7 bases, and 12 bases lay in between. The CDR3 extends over 13 amino acids. Germline CDR1 and CDR2: MDHEN and SYDVKM. The CDR3 loop is CASSFWGALGYTF. The CDR3 DNA sequence: TGTGCCAGCAGTTTTTGGGGGGCGCTTGGCTACACCTTC.